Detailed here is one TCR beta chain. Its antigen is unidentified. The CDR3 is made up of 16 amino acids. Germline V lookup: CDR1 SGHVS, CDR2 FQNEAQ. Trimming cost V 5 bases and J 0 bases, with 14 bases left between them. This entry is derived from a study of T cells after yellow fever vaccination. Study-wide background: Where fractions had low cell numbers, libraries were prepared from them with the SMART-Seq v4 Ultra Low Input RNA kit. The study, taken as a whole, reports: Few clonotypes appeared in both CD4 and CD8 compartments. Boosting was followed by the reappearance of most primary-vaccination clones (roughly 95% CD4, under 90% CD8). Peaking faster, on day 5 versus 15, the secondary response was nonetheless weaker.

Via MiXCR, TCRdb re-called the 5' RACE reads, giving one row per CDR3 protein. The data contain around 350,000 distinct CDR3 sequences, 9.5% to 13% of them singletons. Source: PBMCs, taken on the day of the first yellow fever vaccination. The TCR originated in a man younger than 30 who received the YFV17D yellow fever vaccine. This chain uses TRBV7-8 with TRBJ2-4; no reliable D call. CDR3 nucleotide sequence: TGTGCCAGCAGCACAAGCCGGAGCCTAGCCAAAAACATTCAGTACTTC. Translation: CASSTSRSLAKNIQYF.